Given below is one TCR beta chain in context. Germline lookup yields CDR1 MNHNS and CDR2 SASEGT. V lost 2 bases to trimming and J lost 5 bases; unmatched junction nucleotides: 10. The CDR3 runs 18 residues. Sequencing used immunoSEQ multiplex PCR; TCRdb keeps in-frame clones, though not all of them. Here the sample spans tens of thousands of clones, about 87% being singletons. This entry belongs to a study of OX40 agonist ivuxolimab in advanced cancers. The clonotype comes from an adult with an advanced solid tumor such as melanoma, head and neck, liver or kidney cancer. The rearrangement uses TRBV6-1 and TRBJ2-7; TRBD2 agrees at 15 bases. Sample: CD4+ or CD8+ T cells sorted from blood, taken in a trial of the OX40 agonist ivuxolimab. The CDR3 reads CASSEWLRTSGRAHEQYF. The CDR3 bases are TGTGCCAGCAGTGAATGGCTCCGGACTAGCGGGAGGGCCCACGAGCAGTACTTC.